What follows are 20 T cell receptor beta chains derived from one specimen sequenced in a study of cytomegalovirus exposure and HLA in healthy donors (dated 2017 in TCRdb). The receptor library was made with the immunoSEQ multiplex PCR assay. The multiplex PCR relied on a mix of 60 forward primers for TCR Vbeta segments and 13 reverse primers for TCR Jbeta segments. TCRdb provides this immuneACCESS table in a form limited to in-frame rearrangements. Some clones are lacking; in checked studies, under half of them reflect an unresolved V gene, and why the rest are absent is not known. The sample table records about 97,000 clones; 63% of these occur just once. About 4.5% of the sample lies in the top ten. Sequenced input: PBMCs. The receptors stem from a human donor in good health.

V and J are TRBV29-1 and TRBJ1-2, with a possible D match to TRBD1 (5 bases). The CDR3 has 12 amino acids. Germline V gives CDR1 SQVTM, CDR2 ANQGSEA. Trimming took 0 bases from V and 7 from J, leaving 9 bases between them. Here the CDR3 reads CSVEDWGLGYTF. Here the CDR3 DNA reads TGCAGCGTTGAAGATTGGGGACTTGGCTACACCTTC.

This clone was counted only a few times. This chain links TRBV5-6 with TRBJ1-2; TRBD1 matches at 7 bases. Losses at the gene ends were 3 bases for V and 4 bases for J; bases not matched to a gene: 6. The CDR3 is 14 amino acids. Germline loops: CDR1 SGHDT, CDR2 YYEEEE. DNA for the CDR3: TGTGCCAGCAGCTCGGGACAGCCCCCCTATGGCTACACCTTC. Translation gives CASSSGQPPYGYTF.

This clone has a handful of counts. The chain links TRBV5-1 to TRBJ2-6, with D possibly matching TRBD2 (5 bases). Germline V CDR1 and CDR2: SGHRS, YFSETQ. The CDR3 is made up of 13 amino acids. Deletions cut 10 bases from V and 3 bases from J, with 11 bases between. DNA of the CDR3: TGCGCCTCCTCCGAGGGTGGGGCCAACGTCCTGACTTTC. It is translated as CASSEGGANVLTF. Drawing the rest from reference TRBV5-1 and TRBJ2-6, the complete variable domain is KAGVTQTPRYLIKTRGQQVTLSCSPISGHRSVSWYQQTPGQGLQFLFEYFSETQRNKGNFPGRFSGRQFSNSRSEMNVSTLELGDSALYLCASSEGGANVLTFGAGSRLTVL.

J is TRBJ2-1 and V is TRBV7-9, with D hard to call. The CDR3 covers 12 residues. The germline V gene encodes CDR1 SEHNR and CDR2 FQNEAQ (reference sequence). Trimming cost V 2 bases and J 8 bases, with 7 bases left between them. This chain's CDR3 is CASSLYQDEQFF. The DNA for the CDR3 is TGTGCCAGCAGCTTATACCAGGATGAGCAGTTCTTC.

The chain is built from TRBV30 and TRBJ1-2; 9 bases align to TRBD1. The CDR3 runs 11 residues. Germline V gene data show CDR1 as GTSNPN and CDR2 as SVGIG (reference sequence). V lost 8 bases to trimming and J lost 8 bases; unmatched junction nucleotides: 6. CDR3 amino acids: CARTGGRGYTF. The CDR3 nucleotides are TGTGCCAGAACAGGGGGCAGGGGCTACACCTTC.

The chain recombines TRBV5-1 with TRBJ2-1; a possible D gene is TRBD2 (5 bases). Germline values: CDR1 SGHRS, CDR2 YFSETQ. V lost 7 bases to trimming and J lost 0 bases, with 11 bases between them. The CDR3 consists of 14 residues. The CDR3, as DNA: TGCGCCAGCTGGAATGAGGGCTCCTACAATGAGCAGTTCTTC. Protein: CASWNEGSYNEQFF.

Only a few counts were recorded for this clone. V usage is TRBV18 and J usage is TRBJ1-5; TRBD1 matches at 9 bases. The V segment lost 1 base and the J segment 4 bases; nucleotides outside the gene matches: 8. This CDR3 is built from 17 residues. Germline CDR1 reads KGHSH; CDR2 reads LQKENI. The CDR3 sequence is CASSPRPGQGGNQPQHF. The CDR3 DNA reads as TGTGCCAGCTCACCACGCCCGGGACAGGGCGGTAATCAGCCCCAGCATTTT.

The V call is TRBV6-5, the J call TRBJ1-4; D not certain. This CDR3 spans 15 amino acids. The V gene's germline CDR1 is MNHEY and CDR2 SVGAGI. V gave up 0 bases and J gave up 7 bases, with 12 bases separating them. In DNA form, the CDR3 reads TGTGCCAGCAGTTACTCCGTCGATCTACGTGAAAAACTGTTTTTT. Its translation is CASSYSVDLREKLFF.

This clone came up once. CDR3 in DNA: TGTGCCAGCAGTGAAGCGCTCAGGGGGTCACGTGGGGAGCAGTACTTC. Translating gives CASSEALRGSRGEQYF. J is TRBJ2-7 and V is TRBV2, with 7 bases matching TRBD1. This CDR3 comprises 16 residues. Germline V gene sequence: CDR1 SNHLY, CDR2 FYNNEI. The junction had 12 bases not matched to a gene; V was cut back by 0 bases and J by 7 bases.

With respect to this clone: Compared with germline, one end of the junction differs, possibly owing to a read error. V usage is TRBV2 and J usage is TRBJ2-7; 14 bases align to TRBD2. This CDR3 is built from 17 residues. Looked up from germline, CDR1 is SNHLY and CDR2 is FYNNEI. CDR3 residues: CASSRLAGGYSYYEQCF. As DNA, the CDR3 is TGTGCCAGCAGTCGACTAGCGGGAGGGTATAGCTACTACGAGCAGTGCTTC.

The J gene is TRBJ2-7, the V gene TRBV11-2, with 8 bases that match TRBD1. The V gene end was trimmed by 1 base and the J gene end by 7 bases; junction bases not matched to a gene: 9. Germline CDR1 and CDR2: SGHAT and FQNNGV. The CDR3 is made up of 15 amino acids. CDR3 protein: CASSLVETGAGEQYF. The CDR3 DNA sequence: TGTGCCAGCAGCTTAGTGGAGACAGGGGCGGGGGAGCAGTACTTC.

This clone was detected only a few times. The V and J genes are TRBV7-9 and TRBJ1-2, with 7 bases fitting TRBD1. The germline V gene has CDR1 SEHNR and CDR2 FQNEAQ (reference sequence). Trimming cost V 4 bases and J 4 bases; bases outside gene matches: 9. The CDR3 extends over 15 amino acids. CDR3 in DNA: TGTGCCAGCAGCTCCTATCCCGGGACAGTCTATGGCTACACCTTC. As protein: CASSSYPGTVYGYTF. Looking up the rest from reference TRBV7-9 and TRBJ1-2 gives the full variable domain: DTGVSQNPRHKITKRGQNVTFRCDPISEHNRLYWYRQTLGQGPEFLTYFQNEAQLEKSRLLSDRFSAERPKGSFSTLEIQRTEQGDSAMYLCASSSYPGTVYGYTFGSGTRLTVV.

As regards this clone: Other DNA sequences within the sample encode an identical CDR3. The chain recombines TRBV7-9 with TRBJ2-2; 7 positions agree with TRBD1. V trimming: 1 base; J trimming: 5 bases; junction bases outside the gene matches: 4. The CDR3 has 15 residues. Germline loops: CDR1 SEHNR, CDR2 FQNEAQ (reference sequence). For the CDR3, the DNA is TGTGCCAGCAGCTTAGAAGGGGGCGTTACCGGGGAGCTGTTTTTT. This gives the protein CASSLEGGVTGELFF.

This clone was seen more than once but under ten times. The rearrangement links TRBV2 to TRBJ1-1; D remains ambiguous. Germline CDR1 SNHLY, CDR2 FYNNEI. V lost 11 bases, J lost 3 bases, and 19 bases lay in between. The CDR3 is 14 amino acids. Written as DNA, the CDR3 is TGTGCCGCAGCTACGGGTGCCGAGGACACTGAAGCTTTCTTT. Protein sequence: CAAATGAEDTEAFF.

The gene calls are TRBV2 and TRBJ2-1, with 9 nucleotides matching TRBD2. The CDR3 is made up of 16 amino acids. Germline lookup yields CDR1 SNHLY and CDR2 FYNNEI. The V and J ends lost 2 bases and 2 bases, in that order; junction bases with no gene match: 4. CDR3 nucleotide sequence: TGTGCCAGCAGTGAAAGGGCGGGAGGGCCCTACAATGAGCAGTTCTTC. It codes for CASSERAGGPYNEQFF.

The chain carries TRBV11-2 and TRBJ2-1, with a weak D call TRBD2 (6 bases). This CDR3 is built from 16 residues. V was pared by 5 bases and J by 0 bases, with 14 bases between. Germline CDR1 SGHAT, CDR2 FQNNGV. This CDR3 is CASSPPGTFSYNEQFF. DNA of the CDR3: TGTGCCAGCAGCCCCCCAGGGACTTTCTCCTACAATGAGCAGTTCTTC.

CDR3 nucleotides: TGCGCCAGCAGCCAACCCCGGGATCAGCTGGCGGTGAATAAGGAAGCTTTCTTT. As protein: CASSQPRDQLAVNKEAFF. J is TRBJ1-1 and V is TRBV4-1; D gene uncertain. Per the germline V gene, CDR1 is MGHRA and CDR2 is YSYEKL. The length of the CDR3 is 18 residues. The V end lost 2 bases, the J end lost 8 bases, and 27 bases lay between the germline ends.

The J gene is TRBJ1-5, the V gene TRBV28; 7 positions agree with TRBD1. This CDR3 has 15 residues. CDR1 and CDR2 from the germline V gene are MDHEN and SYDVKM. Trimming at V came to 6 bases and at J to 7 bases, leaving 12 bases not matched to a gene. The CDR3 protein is CASRLRGRTGQPQHF. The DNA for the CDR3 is TGTGCCAGCAGATTAAGGGGGCGCACAGGACAGCCCCAGCATTTT.

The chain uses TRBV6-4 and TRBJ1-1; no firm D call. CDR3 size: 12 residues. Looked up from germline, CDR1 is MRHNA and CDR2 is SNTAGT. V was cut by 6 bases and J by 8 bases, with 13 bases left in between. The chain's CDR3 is CASRPQNEEAFF. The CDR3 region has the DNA TGTGCCAGCAGGCCACAGAATGAGGAAGCTTTCTTT.

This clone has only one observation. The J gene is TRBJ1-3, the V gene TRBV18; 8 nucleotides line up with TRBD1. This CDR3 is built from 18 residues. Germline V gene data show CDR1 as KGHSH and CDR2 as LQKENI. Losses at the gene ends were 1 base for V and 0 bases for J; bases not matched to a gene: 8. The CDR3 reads CASSPLGQGAASGNTIYF. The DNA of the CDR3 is TGTGCCAGCTCACCACTGGGGCAGGGGGCAGCCTCTGGAAACACCATATATTTT. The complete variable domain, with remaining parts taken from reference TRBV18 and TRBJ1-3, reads NAGVMQNPRHLVRRRGQEARLRCSPMKGHSHVYWYRQLPEEGLKFMVYLQKENIIDESGMPKERFSAEFPKEGPSILRIQQVVRGDSAAYFCASSPLGQGAASGNTIYFGEGSWLTVV.